This TCR beta chain was obtained from a study of post-analysis software for immune sequencing data. As for the study in general: There were relapsing-remitting, secondary progressive and progressive-relapsing multiple sclerosis among the disease courses included. Findings of the study overall: Multiple sclerosis was associated with a significant reduction in normalized Chao1 diversity relative to controls. Patients showed TRBV5-6, TRBV5-1 and TRBV20-1 among about five TRBV segments more frequent than in controls.

Every TCR beta cDNA library bore unique molecular identifiers. The authors obtained roughly 0.5 million cDNA molecules from roughly 1 to 10 million T cells. One entry per CDR3 protein, called by TCRdb with MiXCR from the PCR reads. The table lists hundreds of thousands of distinct CDR3 sequences, approximately 46% of them singletons, with 9% to 13% in the top ten. Note on this clonotype: The antigen is unknown. At one end, the junction sequence differs from germline, possibly due to a read error.

This CDR3 has 15 amino acids. In germline, CDR1 is SGHVS, CDR2 FNYEAQ. This receptor was taken from a girl under 18 with multiple sclerosis. The chain employs TRBV7-6 and TRBJ2-1; the match to TRBD2 covers 7 bases. The sequenced sample consisted of blood. CDR3: CASSLGGSTYNKQFF. CDR3 coding DNA: TGTGCCAGCAGCTTAGGCGGGAGTACTTACAATAAGCAGTTCTTC.